This TCR beta chain derives from a study of blood T cell repertoires in COVID-19. Study at large: Samples representing acute and convalescent COVID-19 were sourced from the United States, Italy and Spain. The analysed material was cDNA or gDNA that came from T cells, B-cell-depleted T cells, or PBMCs.

Original methodology: It was from reference gene primer amplification that nucleated cell counts were estimated. Repertoires were generated with immunoSEQ multiplex PCR, while TCRdb's copy carries only in-frame clones and drops some. V, J and clone size derive from that table, while D and trimming were established from the DNA sequence. The sample lists hundreds of thousands of clones; roughly nine tenths were seen once. There are 16 residues in the CDR3. The V gene lost 0 bases and the J gene lost 2 bases, with 11 bases spanning the gap. Germline lookup yields CDR1 SGHRS and CDR2 YFSETQ. Seattle cases were enrolled at active infection and followed longitudinally.

The sequence derives from a man between 60 and 70 years old with COVID-19, enrolled during active disease. The genes are TRBV5-1 and TRBJ2-2, with D tentatively TRBD2 (6 bases). Sequenced: peripheral blood. The CDR3: CASSLEAGTNTGELFF. DNA for the CDR3: TGCGCCAGCAGCTTGGAGGCGGGAACCAACACCGGGGAGCTGTTTTTT.